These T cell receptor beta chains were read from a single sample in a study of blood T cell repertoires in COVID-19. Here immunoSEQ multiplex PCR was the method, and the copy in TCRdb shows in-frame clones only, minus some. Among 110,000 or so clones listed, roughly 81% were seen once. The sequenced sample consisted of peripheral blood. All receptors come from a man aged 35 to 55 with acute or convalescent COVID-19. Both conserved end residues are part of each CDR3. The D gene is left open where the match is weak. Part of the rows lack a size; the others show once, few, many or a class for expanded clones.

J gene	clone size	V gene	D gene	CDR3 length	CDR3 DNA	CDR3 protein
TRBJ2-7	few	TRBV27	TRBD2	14	TGTGCCAGCTCGTTTGGGAGGGTATCCTACGAGCAGTACTTC	CASSFGRVSYEQYF
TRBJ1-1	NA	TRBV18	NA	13	TGTGCCAGCTCCCCGCGACGGGACACTGAAGCTTTCTTT	CASSPRRDTEAFF
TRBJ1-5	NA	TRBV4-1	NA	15	TGCGCCAGCAGCCAAGTCATACAGCAAAATCAGCCCCAGCATTTT	CASSQVIQQNQPQHF
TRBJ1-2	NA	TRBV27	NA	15	TGTGCCAGCAACTTAAATGGACACCTGGGTAGCGGCTACACCTTC	CASNLNGHLGSGYTF
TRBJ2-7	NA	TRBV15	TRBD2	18	TGTGCCACCAGCAGAGTTTATACTAGCGGGGGGCCCTCCTACGAGCAGTACTTC	CATSRVYTSGGPSYEQYF
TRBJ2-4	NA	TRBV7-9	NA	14	TGTGCCAGCAGCCCAAGGGGGGCCAAAAACATTCAGTACTTC	CASSPRGAKNIQYF
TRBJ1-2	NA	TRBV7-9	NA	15	TGTGCCAGCAGCTTAGATGCAGGGGTCGGCTATGGCTACACCTTC	CASSLDAGVGYGYTF
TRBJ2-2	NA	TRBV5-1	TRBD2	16	TGCGCCAGCAGCTCGTCGACTAGCCTCGGCACCGGGGAGCTGTTTTTT	CASSSSTSLGTGELFF
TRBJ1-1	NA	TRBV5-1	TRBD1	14	TGCGCCAGCAGACCCCAGGGGGCGAACACTGAAGCTTTCTTT	CASRPQGANTEAFF
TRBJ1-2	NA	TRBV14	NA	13	TGTGCCAGCAGCCAATACGGGAAGGGTGGCTACACCTTC	CASSQYGKGGYTF
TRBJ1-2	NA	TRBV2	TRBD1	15	TGTGCCAGCAGTGTTACCCCCGGGACAGGTTATGGCTACACCTTC	CASSVTPGTGYGYTF
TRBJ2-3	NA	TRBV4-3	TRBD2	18	TGCGCCAGCAGCCAAGACCCGGTGGCTAGCGGGGGGACAGATACGCAGTATTTT	CASSQDPVASGGTDTQYF
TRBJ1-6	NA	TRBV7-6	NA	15	TGTGCCAGCAGCTTAGAAGGGGGAAATAATTCACCCCTCCACTTT	CASSLEGGNNSPLHF
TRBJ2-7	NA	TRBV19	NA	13	TGTGCCAGTAGTTTGGGGCACTCCTACGAGCAGTACTTC	CASSLGHSYEQYF
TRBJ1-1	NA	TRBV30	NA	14	TGTGCCTGGAGTGTACACAGCATGAACACTGAAGCTTTCTTT	CAWSVHSMNTEAFF
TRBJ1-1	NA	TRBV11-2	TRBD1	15	TGTGCCAGCAGCTTTACGACAGGGATGAACACTGAAGCTTTCTTT	CASSFTTGMNTEAFF
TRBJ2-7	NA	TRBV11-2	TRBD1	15	TGTGCCAGCAGATACCACAGGGGGCTCCTTTACGAGCAGTACTTC	CASRYHRGLLYEQYF
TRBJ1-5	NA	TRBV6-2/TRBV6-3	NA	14	TGTGCCAGCAGCTCTACAGGGAGCAATCAGCCCCAGCATTTT	CASSSTGSNQPQHF
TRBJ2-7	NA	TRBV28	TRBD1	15	TGTGCCAGCAGCAGCCTGGGGACAGGGACCTACGAGCAGTACTTC	CASSSLGTGTYEQYF
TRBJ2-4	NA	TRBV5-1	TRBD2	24	TGCGCCAGCAGCAGTAGTATACATCTTACTCCGGGACTAGCGGGGGGGCGTTCCAAAAACATTCAGTACTTC	CASSSSIHLTPGLAGGRSKNIQYF
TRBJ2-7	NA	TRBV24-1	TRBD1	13	TGTGCCACTTCCGGGACAGGGGGCGGCGAGCAGTACTTC	CATSGTGGGEQYF
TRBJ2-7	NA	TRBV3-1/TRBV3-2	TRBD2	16	TGTGCCAGCAGCCCTAGGACTAGCGGGGTTACCTACGAGCAGTACTTC	CASSPRTSGVTYEQYF
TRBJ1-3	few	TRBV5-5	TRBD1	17	TGTGCCAGCAGCGCATCGGACAGGGAAAGTGGTGGAAACACCATATATTTT	CASSASDRESGGNTIYF
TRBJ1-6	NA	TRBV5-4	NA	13	TGTGCCAGCAGCTTGGAGCGGGATTCACCCCTCCACTTT	CASSLERDSPLHF
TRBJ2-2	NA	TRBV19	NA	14	TGTGCCAGTAACAATCAGGGGTATGCCGGGGAGCTGTTTTTT	CASNNQGYAGELFF
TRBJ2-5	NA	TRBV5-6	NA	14	TGTGCCAGCAGCTTGGCGGGGAGTCTAGGGACCCAGTACTTC	CASSLAGSLGTQYF
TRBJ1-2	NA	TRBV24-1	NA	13	TGTGCCACCAGTGATGCGGGCGCCTATGGCTACACCTTC	CATSDAGAYGYTF
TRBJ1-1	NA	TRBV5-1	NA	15	TGCGCCAGCAGCTCGGGGGTCGGAGCGAACACTGAAGCTTTCTTT	CASSSGVGANTEAFF
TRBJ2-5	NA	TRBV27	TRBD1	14	TGTGCCAGCAGTTCGGGACAGTTTCAAGAGACCCAGTACTTC	CASSSGQFQETQYF
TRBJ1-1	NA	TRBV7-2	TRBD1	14	TGTGCCAGCAGCTCCCGACAGGGCGACACTGAAGCTTTCTTT	CASSSRQGDTEAFF
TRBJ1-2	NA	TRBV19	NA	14	TGTGCCAGTTCGAGTTCTCATACTAACTATGGCTACACCTTC	CASSSSHTNYGYTF
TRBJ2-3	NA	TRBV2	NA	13	TGTGCCAGCTCTGGCGGGGTCGGGGATACGCAGTATTTT	CASSGGVGDTQYF
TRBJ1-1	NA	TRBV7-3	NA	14	TGTGCCAGCAGCTTAACAGATGCGCGGGCTGAAGCTTTCTTT	CASSLTDARAEAFF
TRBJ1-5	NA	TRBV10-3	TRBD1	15	TGTGCCATCAGTGAGCCAGGACAGGGACATCAGCCCCAGCATTTT	CAISEPGQGHQPQHF
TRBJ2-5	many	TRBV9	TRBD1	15	TGTGCCAGCAGCCCTCGAAGGACAGGGCTGGAGACCCAGTACTTC	CASSPRRTGLETQYF
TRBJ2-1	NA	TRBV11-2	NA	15	TGTGCCAGCAGCTTAGGTGACTTCTCCTACAATGAGCAGTTCTTC	CASSLGDFSYNEQFF
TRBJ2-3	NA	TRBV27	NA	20	TGTGCCAGCAGTTTATCGGTCAGAGGCCCCGAGCTTTTGGGCACAGATACGCAGTATTTT	CASSLSVRGPELLGTDTQYF
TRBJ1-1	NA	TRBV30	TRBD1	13	TGTGCCTGGCAAGCAGGGGGAAACACTGAAGCTTTCTTT	CAWQAGGNTEAFF
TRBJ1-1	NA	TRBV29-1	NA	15	TGCAGCATCCCGGCCCCTTTAGGGGGGAACACTGAAGCTTTCTTT	CSIPAPLGGNTEAFF
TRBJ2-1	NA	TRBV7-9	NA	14	TGTGCCAGCAGCCCAACACTAGACATCAATGAGCAGTTCTTC	CASSPTLDINEQFF
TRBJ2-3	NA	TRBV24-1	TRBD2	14	TGTGCCACCAGTGACCCTCGGGGGGGTTATACGCAGTATTTT	CATSDPRGGYTQYF
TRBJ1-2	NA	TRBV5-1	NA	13	TGCGCCAGCAGCCTGACAGTTTTCTATGGCTACACCTTC	CASSLTVFYGYTF
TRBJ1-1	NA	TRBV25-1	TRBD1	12	TGTGCCAGCAGAAGACAGGGCACTGAAGCTTTCTTT	CASRRQGTEAFF
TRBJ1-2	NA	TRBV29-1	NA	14	TGCAGCGTTGAAGGGGGCGGGGCGCCACATGGCTACACCTTC	CSVEGGGAPHGYTF
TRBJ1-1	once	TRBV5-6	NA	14	TGTGCCAGCAGCTTGGGTTTCGTGAACACTGAAGCTTTCTTT	CASSLGFVNTEAFF
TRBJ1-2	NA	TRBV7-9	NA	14	TGTGCCAGCAGCTTAACAGAAACCTACTATGGCTACACCTTC	CASSLTETYYGYTF
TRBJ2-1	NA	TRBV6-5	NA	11	TGTGCCAGCAGTTATGGCGGTGAGCAGTTCTTC	CASSYGGEQFF
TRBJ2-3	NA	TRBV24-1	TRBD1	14	TGTGCCACTAAACAGGGGGTAGGAACAGATACGCAGTATTTT	CATKQGVGTDTQYF
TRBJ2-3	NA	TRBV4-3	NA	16	TGCGCCAGCAGTCAAGATCACGCAGGGTTCAGAGATACGCAGTATTTT	CASSQDHAGFRDTQYF
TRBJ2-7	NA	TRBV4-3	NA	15	TGCGCCAGCAGCCAAGGTCAAGGGGGAGGGTACGAGCAGTACTTC	CASSQGQGGGYEQYF
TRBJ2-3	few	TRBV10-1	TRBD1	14	TGCGCCAGCAGTGAAGGGACAGTCACAGATACGCAGTATTTT	CASSEGTVTDTQYF
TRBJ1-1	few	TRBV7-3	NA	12	TGTGCCAGACTACAGGTTAACACTGAAGCTTTCTTT	CARLQVNTEAFF
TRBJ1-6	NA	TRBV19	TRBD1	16	TGTGCCAGTAGTGTCCGGGCAGGGGGCCCGAATTCACCCCTCCACTTT	CASSVRAGGPNSPLHF
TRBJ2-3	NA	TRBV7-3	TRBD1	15	TGTGCCAGCGCAGGACAGGTGGGGGACACAGATACGCAGTATTTT	CASAGQVGDTDTQYF
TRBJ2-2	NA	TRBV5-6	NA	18	TGTGCCAGCAGCTTGGGGCCCCCAACAGGAGCCAACACCGGGGAGCTGTTTTTT	CASSLGPPTGANTGELFF
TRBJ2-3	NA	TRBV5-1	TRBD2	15	TGCGCCAGCAGCTCACAGCGGGGAGGGGCAGATACGCAGTATTTT	CASSSQRGGADTQYF
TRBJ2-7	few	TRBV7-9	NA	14	TGTGCCAGCAGCCCACCCGGGACTGGAGGCGAGCAGTACTTC	CASSPPGTGGEQYF
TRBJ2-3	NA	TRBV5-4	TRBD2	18	TGTGCCAGCAGCTTAAGGCTCCTAGCGGGGTCCCCCACAGATACGCAGTATTTT	CASSLRLLAGSPTDTQYF